This TCR beta chain came from a study of cytomegalovirus exposure and HLA in healthy donors. This CDR3 comprises 10 residues. Trimming removed 8 bases from V and 7 bases from J, with 5 bases in between. Germline loops: CDR1 ENHRY, CDR2 SYGVKD. Both 60 Vbeta primers and 13 Jbeta primers went into the PCR. Here immunoSEQ multiplex PCR was the method, and the copy in TCRdb shows in-frame clones only, minus some. This sample carries around 100,000 clones, about 79% of them seen once, and the ten largest clones take 5% to 6.5%. Points from the study as a whole: No immune exposure information besides CMV serostatus was available. A reported reduction in N-insertions relative to the 666-donor mean was seen in an Asian-associated ancestry cluster in a later analysis. Most subjects' HLA-A and HLA-B alleles were reportedly predicted from TCR beta sequences.

There were likely unrecorded immune exposures, though donors were nominally healthy when sampled. In regard to this clone: The target antigen is unknown.

V usage is TRBV10-3 and J usage is TRBJ2-2, with D uncertain. The sequencing input was PBMCs. The TCR sequence derives from a man aged 60 to 69 in good health and CMV-seropositive. This CDR3 reads CAIGSGELFF. The DNA of the CDR3 is TGTGCCATCGGTAGCGGGGAGCTGTTTTTT.